This T cell receptor (beta chain) was captured in a study of blood T cell repertoires in COVID-19. Looking at the study overall: Acute-phase and convalescent COVID-19 samples originated in the United States, Italy and Spain.

The V gene lost 4 bases and the J gene lost 6 bases, with 16 bases spanning the gap. The CDR3 consists of 15 residues. The germline V gene encodes CDR1 MDHEN and CDR2 SYDVKM. The study drew participants aged about 18 to 89 years from 20 to 30 US areas. Cohorts were based on clinical histories the participants reported. In the original analysis: Cell counts per sample came from amplifying reference gene primers. Some clones are missing from TCRdb's copy, which holds only in-frame ones; the method was immunoSEQ multiplex PCR. V and J calls and clone size follow that table, whereas D and trimming were derived from the DNA. The table shows about 260,000 clones, with 88% occurring only once.

The clonotype originates from a woman in her forties or fifties who had recovered from COVID-19. Sequenced sample: PBMCs or T cells enriched from blood (not recorded which). This chain links TRBV28 with TRBJ1-5, with unresolved D. The CDR3 DNA sequence: TGTGCCAGCAGTTCCCCGACTGGAGTGAGTCAGCCCCAGCATTTT. It is translated as CASSSPTGVSQPQHF.